This TCR beta chain was recorded in a study of OX40 agonist ivuxolimab in advanced cancers. Background on the study: Patients with hepatocellular carcinoma, melanoma, renal cell or head and neck cancer made up the dose-escalation patients.

The repertoire was sequenced with immunoSEQ multiplex PCR; TCRdb's copy has only in-frame clones and lacks some. The sample lists about 52,000 clones; 85% to 95% were seen once. After removal of 7 bases from V and 1 base from J, the junction contained 11 bases not matched to a gene. The germline gives CDR1 SGHVS, CDR2 FQNEAQ. This CDR3 has 16 amino acids. Individuals having autoimmune disease history or systemic immunosuppression were not enrolled. This clone is a singleton in its sample. The target antigen is unknown. Study-level points and caveats: CD8+ T cells were the subset that, on average, had more expanded clones than CD4+. No antigen was identified for the clonally expanded peripheral T cells.

This clonotype was obtained from an adult with an advanced solid tumor such as melanoma, head and neck, liver or kidney cancer. The chain uses TRBV7-8 and TRBJ1-1; 8 bases match TRBD1. The specimen was CD4+ or CD8+ T cells sorted from blood, collected in a trial of the OX40 agonist ivuxolimab. This chain's CDR3 is CASTQGAQGPNTEAFF. CDR3 sequence (DNA): TGTGCCAGCACCCAGGGGGCCCAAGGCCCGAACACTGAAGCTTTCTTT. Variable domain in full (rest from reference TRBV7-8 and TRBJ1-1): GAGVSQSPRYKVAKRGQDVALRCDPISGHVSLFWYQQALGQGPEFLTYFQNEAQLDKSGLPSDRFFAERPEGSVSTLKIQRTQQEDSAVYLCASTQGAQGPNTEAFFGQGTRLTVV.